The sequence of this T cell receptor beta chain was determined in a study of CD8 T cells in Susac syndrome (dated by TCRdb to 2018 to 2020). For context, the study as a whole: Of the Susac syndrome patients who were sequenced, roughly six had clinically active disease and eight were in clinical remission. At blood withdrawal, Susac syndrome patients were either therapy-naive, taking corticosteroids (in some cases with IVIg as well), or taking IVIg alone. The study used repertoire sequencing to test whether antigen drove CD8+ T cell activation and differentiation in Susac syndrome. CD8+ T cell repertoire clonality was compared between more than 9 healthy donors, some 14 Susac syndrome patients and 15 multiple sclerosis patients. Broader findings and caveats from the paper: In the total CD8+ and CD8+ TEMRA repertoires, more than 15 and five Susac-specific public clones, respectively, were identified. The number of individuals in the TCR sequencing and HLA analysis was acknowledged as relatively small. CD8+ repertoires in Susac syndrome showed clonal expansion, which was highest in CD8+ TEMRA cells and was greater in clinically active patients than in remitting patients.

CDR1 and CDR2 (MNHEY, SMNVEV) derive from the germline V gene (reference sequence). The germline V and J ends show losses of 6 bases and 0 bases respectively, and no gene match explains 3 bases of the junction. The CDR3 covers 14 residues, taking in both the cysteine and the phenylalanine. Of all the DNA, just the CDR3 is kept, 42 bases in frame from base 1. On this clonotype: There is no known antigen for this receptor. Base qualities are missing; no much larger clone stands one base away.

RNA was extracted with the RNeasy kit and about 0.5 to 1 ug was reverse transcribed using random hexamers. TCR beta CDR3 regions were amplified with the immunoSEQ multiplex PCR assay covering 54 Vbeta and 13 Jbeta segments. Bias from PCR amplification was corrected by using a synthetic template baseline for primer optimization and for computational correction. As for how the authors treated the data: Only productive sequences were kept, with reads annotated to V, D and J genes according to IMGT and analyzed in immunoSEQ Analyzer. To calculate clonality, Shannon entropy was normalized by log2 of the number of productive unique sequences and then subtracted from one. For each patient and control, public and private clones were evaluated within the 100 most prevalent clones. Clones were defined as Susac-specific when absent from the healthy and MS cohorts, from over a thousand published viral clones and from other ImmuneACCESS disease sequences. TCRdb reworked the public reads: Q25 trimming with fastp, MiXCR clone assembly, productive beta chains retained. Entries are consolidated by CDR3 protein sequence, retaining the most common genes and DNA. These V and J calls originate from TCRdb's pipeline instead of the authors' own analysis. The sample records over 70,000 distinct CDR3 sequences, approximately 96% of which are singletons. The top ten clonotypes cover more than 0.5% of the sample.

Peripheral blood CD8+ and CD4+ T cells from healthy donors, Susac syndrome patients and multiple sclerosis patients were profiled by high-throughput TCR beta sequencing. Susac syndrome patients met recently defined diagnostic criteria for definite or probable disease. CD8+ TEMRA cells were enriched by FACS, while bulk CD8+ and CD4+ T cells were purified by magnetic negative isolation. Blood was drawn into EDTA tubes, processed within 24 hours, and PBMCs were isolated by density gradient centrifugation. PBMCs intended for TCR sequencing were cryopreserved in liquid nitrogen and thawed later in a water bath at 37 degrees C. Purity of sorted or isolated CD4+, CD8+ and CD8+ TEMRA cells was at least 90%.

The sample comprised CD8+ T cells from PBMCs. The receptor chain draws on TRBV27 and TRBJ1-1, and 8 bases in between align with TRBD1. This clonotype was sampled from a human donor with Susac syndrome. The encoded CDR3 is CASRDRALNTEAFF. The sequenced DNA is TGTGCCAGCAGGGACAGGGCCCTGAACACTGAAGCTTTCTTT.